Included here is one T cell receptor (beta chain) sequence, with context. This clonotype was detected many times. Its antigen remains unidentified. One base away there is no much larger clone; base qualities are not given. This specimen comes from a study of T-cell reconstitution after alpha-beta-depleted transplantation in children (dated by TCRdb to 2016 to 2017). Background for the entire study: Using TCR repertoire profiling, the study quantitatively followed how T-cell immune reconstitution unfolded in children after TCRalphabeta/CD19-depleted allogeneic hematopoietic cell transplantation.

Library preparation employed PCR. The instrument given in TCRdb is Illumina HiSeq 2500. Molecular barcoding was employed in the preparation of TCR libraries, with unique molecular identifiers being used to normalize TCRbeta repertoire quantification. The public reads were reanalyzed by TCRdb: fastp trimming at Q25, MiXCR alignment, in-frame beta chains only. All rows with the same CDR3 protein become a single entry with the most common DNA and genes. The sample includes hundreds of thousands of distinct CDR3 sequences, with 10% to 15% observed a single time. 0.75% to 0.85% of the sample belongs to the ten largest clones. Points the paper makes about the study in general: About two months after transplant, the apparently early recovery of alphabetaT-cell counts reportedly depended on just several hundred clones that had expanded rapidly and came from non-depleted graft cells. Over subsequent months, a decline in hyperexpanded clone frequencies was noted, and after one year, T-cell counts and TCRbeta diversity were mostly ascribed to newly produced T cells. The high TCRbeta diversity at day 60 in some patients was ascribed to recipient T cells and intrathymic progenitors that had survived conditioning.

Its CDR3 holds 16 amino acids, cysteine through phenylalanine. The DNA shown is the 48-base CDR3, in frame from base 1. V has 0 bases trimmed and J has 4 bases trimmed; junction bases matching no gene number 5. This specimen's treatment or condition label, per the study, means: allogeneic hematopoietic cell transplantation with graft depleted of TCRalphabeta T cells and CD19 B cells. Transplant recipients were children who received TCRalphabeta/CD19-depleted allogeneic hematopoietic cell grafts. The chain was built from TRBV12-3 or TRBV12-4 and TRBJ1-2; 10 bases in the middle match TRBD1. This receptor was taken from a girl aged 2-10 years with congenital amegakaryocytic thrombocytopenia, due to receive a stem cell transplant. Sequencing used PBMCs, obtained before TCRalphabeta/CD19-depleted stem cell transplant. The DNA reads TGTGCCAGCAGTTTAGCCGCCCGGGACAGGGGCTATGGCTACACCTTC. The translation is CASSLAARDRGYGYTF.